Below, 11 T cell receptor beta chains from the same sample are listed, as sequenced in a study of blood T cell repertoires in COVID-19. Here immunoSEQ multiplex PCR was the method, and the copy in TCRdb shows in-frame clones only, minus some. The sample consists of 120,000 to 150,000 clones, about four fifths of them appearing once. The source material was peripheral blood. These receptors originate from a human donor in a cohort sampled during active COVID-19.

The chain combines TRBV7-8 with TRBJ2-5, with 8 bases matching TRBD1. J lost 5 bases, V lost 2 bases, and 16 bases had no gene match. The CDR3 is made up of 18 amino acids. In germline, CDR1 is SGHVS, CDR2 FQNEAQ. The DNA of the CDR3 is TGTGCCAGCAGCTTAAAGTGGACCCCGGGACAGGCTGGGGAGACCCAGTACTTC. This translates into CASSLKWTPGQAGETQYF. The variable domain in full, with the rest retrieved from reference TRBV7-8 and TRBJ2-5, is GAGVSQSPRYKVAKRGQDVALRCDPISGHVSLFWYQQALGQGPEFLTYFQNEAQLDKSGLPSDRFFAERPEGSVSTLKIQRTQQEDSAVYLCASSLKWTPGQAGETQYFGPGTRLLVL.

J is TRBJ2-3 and V is TRBV3-1 (or the pseudogene TRBV3-2), with 11 bases fitting TRBD2. The CDR3 loop spans 17 amino acids. V dropped 4 bases and J dropped 2; count of bases not matched to a gene: 8. Germline lookup yields CDR1 LGHDT and CDR2 YNNKEL (reference sequence). The CDR3 here is CASSLRRLAGLTDTQYF. CDR3 DNA sequence: TGTGCCAGCAGCCTCAGAAGACTAGCGGGGCTCACAGATACGCAGTATTTT.

This clone has only a few counts. J is TRBJ2-7 and V is TRBV5-5, with 7 bases aligning to TRBD1. This CDR3 has 15 residues. Trimming took 5 bases from V and 8 from J; bases not matched to a gene: 16. Looked up from germline, CDR1 is SGHKS and CDR2 is YYEKEE (reference sequence). CDR3 amino acids: CASRWGGQVVSKQYF. CDR3 in DNA: TGTGCCAGCAGATGGGGCGGACAGGTGGTTTCGAAGCAGTACTTC.

This clone was detected only once. The chain carries TRBV3-1 (or the pseudogene TRBV3-2) and TRBJ1-5, with D possibly TRBD1 on 5 matching bases. The CDR3 length is 15 residues. Per the germline V gene, CDR1 is LGHDT and CDR2 is YNNKEL (reference sequence). Trimming pared 2 bases from V and 2 bases from J, leaving 10 bases between. The CDR3 region is CASSQRGIRNQPQHF. The CDR3, as DNA: TGTGCCAGCAGCCAAAGGGGTATACGCAATCAGCCCCAGCATTTT.

The chain combines TRBV14 with TRBJ2-5; the D is unclear. The CDR3 is made up of 16 amino acids. Trimming took off 0 bases at V and 4 bases at J, with 15 bases between the two ends. CDR1 SGHDN and CDR2 FVKESK come from the germline V gene. CDR3 sequence reads: CASSQDLAAPPETQYF. As DNA, the CDR3 is TGTGCCAGCAGCCAAGATTTGGCGGCTCCTCCAGAGACCCAGTACTTC.

The rearrangement joins TRBV5-1 to TRBJ1-1; D gene ambiguous. Per the germline V gene, CDR1 is SGHRS and CDR2 is YFSETQ. V lost 1 base, J lost 0 bases, and 19 bases lay in between. CDR3 size: 18 residues. The CDR3: CASSLSAGIKMMNTEAFF. CDR3 bases: TGCGCCAGCAGCTTGTCGGCAGGCATTAAAATGATGAACACTGAAGCTTTCTTT.

The CDR3 region has the DNA TGTGCCAGCAGCTTAGATCTAATGAAGGGGGCAAGTGGCTACACCTTC. This gives the protein CASSLDLMKGASGYTF. The chain joins TRBV11-2 to TRBJ1-2, with 7 nucleotides matching TRBD1. Trimming at V came to 0 bases and at J to 7 bases, leaving 11 bases not matched to a gene. Germline CDR1 SGHAT, CDR2 FQNNGV. The CDR3 contains 16 residues.

The chain uses TRBV7-9 and TRBJ1-5; D remains ambiguous. CDR1 is SEHNR, CDR2 FQNEAQ, per germline (reference sequence). CDR3 size: 14 residues. V was pared by 10 bases and J by 2 bases, with 15 bases between. The CDR3 coding sequence is TGTGCCACCGCGACGGGTGGCGGCAATCAGCCCCAGCATTTT. Translation gives CATATGGGNQPQHF.

The rearrangement joins TRBV27 to TRBJ2-5, with 9 bases fitting TRBD2. CDR1 and CDR2 (germline): MNHEY, SMNVEV (reference sequence). This CDR3 has 15 residues. V lost 6 bases and J lost 3; bases outside the gene matches: 8. The CDR3 nucleotides read TGTGCCAGCAGCGGACTAGCGCTTGAAGAAGAGACCCAGTACTTC. Translating gives CASSGLALEEETQYF.

The chain couples TRBV7-2 to TRBJ2-1; weak D call: TRBD2 (5 bases). The V end was cut by 5 bases, the J end by 7 bases, with 12 bases between. The CDR3 covers 13 residues. Germline V gene sequence: CDR1 SGHTA, CDR2 FQGNSA. The CDR3 loop is CASSARVRNEQFF. CDR3 in DNA: TGTGCCAGCAGCGCGAGGGTAAGGAATGAGCAGTTCTTC.

This clone was observed a single time. The V and J genes are TRBV29-1 and TRBJ1-1, with D uncertain. Germline V lookup: CDR1 SQVTM, CDR2 ANQGSEA. V was cut by 4 bases and J by 0 bases, with 15 bases left in between. The CDR3 spans 15 residues. The CDR3 DNA follows: TGCAGCGTTGGGCAGGCCGGAATGTTGAACACTGAAGCTTTCTTT. Translating it yields CSVGQAGMLNTEAFF.